This entry concerns a single T cell receptor beta chain. Its antigen is not known. The data derive from a study of vaccination effects on CD4 cells after COVID-19. Having been cultured for around nine days, the cells underwent CD4+ T cell isolation. Produced via immunoSEQ multiplex PCR; TCRdb's table is partial and in-frame only. The table has tens of thousands of clones, roughly 65% seen once. CDR3 length: 17 residues. V lost 5 bases and J lost 5, with 23 bases in between. Germline V gene sequence: CDR1 MNHNY, CDR2 SVGAGI (reference sequence). Material: CD4+ T cells from PBMCs cultured without peptide, obtained before COVID-19 vaccination. This sequence joins TRBV6-6 and TRBJ2-3; D perhaps matches TRBD1 (6 bases). The TCR sequence derives from a human donor who received a COVID-19 vaccine. CDR3 protein: CASSPSWGAGVRDTQYF. The DNA of the CDR3 is TGTGCCAGCAGTCCCTCGTGGGGAGCAGGGGTAAGAGATACGCAGTATTTT.